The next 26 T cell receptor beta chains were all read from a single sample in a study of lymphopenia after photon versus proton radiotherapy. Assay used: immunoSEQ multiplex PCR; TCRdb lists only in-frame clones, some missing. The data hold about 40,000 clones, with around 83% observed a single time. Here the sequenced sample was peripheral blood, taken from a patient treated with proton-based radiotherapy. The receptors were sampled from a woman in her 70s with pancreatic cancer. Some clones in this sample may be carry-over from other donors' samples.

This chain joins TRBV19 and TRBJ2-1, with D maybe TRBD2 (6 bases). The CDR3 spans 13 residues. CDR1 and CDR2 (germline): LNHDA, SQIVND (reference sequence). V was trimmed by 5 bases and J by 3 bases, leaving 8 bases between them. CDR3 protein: CASSGGNYNEQFF. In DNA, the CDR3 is TGTGCCAGTAGTGGCGGGAACTACAATGAGCAGTTCTTC.

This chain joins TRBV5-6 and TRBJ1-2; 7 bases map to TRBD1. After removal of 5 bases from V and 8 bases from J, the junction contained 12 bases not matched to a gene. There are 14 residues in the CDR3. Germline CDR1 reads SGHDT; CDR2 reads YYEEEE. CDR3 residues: CASSGVRGPEGYTF. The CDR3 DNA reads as TGTGCCAGCAGTGGGGTTAGGGGGCCGGAGGGCTACACCTTC.

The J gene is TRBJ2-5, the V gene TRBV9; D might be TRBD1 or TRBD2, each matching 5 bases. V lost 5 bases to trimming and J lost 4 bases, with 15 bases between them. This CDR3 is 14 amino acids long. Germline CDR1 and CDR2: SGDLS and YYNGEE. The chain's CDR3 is CASRAGTMGETQYF. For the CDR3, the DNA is TGTGCCAGCAGAGCCGGGACGATGGGAGAGACCCAGTACTTC.

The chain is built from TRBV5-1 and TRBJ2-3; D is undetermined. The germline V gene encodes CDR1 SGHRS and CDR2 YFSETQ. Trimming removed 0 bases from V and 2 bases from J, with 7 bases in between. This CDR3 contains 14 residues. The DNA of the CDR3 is TGCGCCAGCAGCTTGGGTACAGACACAGATACGCAGTATTTT. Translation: CASSLGTDTDTQYF.

The DNA for the CDR3 is TGTGCCAGCAACGACAGGTCCGAAATCAACTATGGCTACACCTTC. This gives the protein CASNDRSEINYGYTF. The chain is built from TRBV6-1 and TRBJ1-2, with TRBD1 as a possible D gene (6 bases). Germline CDR1 is MNHNS and CDR2 is SASEGT. V was cut by 7 bases and J by 2 bases, with 17 bases left in between. The CDR3 sequence is 15 residues long.

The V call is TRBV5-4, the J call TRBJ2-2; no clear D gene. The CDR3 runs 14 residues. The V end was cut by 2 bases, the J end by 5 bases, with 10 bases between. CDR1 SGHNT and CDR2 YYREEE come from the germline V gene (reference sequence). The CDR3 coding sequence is TGTGCCAGCAGCTTCCTCGGGTGGACCGGGGAGCTGTTTTTT. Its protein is CASSFLGWTGELFF.

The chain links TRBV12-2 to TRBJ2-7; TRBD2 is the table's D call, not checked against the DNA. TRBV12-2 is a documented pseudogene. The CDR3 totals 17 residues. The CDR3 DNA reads TGTGCAAGTCGCTTAGTAGGGACTATCTCCTTCACCTACGAGCAGTACTTC. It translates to CASRLVGTISFTYEQYF.

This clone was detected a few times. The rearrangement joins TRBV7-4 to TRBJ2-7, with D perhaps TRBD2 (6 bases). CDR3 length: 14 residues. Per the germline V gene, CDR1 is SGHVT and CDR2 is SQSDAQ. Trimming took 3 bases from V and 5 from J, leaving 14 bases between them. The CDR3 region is CASSLASWGDEQYF. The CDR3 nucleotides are TGTGCCAGCAGCTTGGCATCTTGGGGGGACGAGCAGTACTTC.

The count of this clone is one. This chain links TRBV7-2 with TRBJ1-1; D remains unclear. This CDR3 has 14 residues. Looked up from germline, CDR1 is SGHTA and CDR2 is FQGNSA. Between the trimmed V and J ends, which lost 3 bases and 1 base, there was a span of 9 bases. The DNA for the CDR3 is TGTGCCAGCAGCTTTGGGCAAGGGAACACTGAAGCTTTCTTT. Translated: CASSFGQGNTEAFF.

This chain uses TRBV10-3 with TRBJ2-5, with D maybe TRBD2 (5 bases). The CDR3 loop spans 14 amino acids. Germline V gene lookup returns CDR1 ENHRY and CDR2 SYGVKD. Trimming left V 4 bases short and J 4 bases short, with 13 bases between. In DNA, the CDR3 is TGTGCCATCAGTGTTTCCGAGCGGCGAGAGACCCAGTACTTC. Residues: CAISVSERRETQYF.

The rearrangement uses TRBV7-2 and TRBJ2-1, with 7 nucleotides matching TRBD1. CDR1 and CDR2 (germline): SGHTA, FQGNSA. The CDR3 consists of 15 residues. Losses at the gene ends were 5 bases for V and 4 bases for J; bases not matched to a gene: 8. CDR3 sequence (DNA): TGTGCCAGCAGCCTATCCGGGACAGCGTACAATGAGCAGTTCTTC. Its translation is CASSLSGTAYNEQFF. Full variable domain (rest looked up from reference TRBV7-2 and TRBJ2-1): GAGVSQSPSNKVTEKGKDVELRCDPISGHTALYWYRQSLGQGLEFLIYFQGNSAPDKSGLPSDRFSAERTGGSVSTLTIQRTQQEDSAVYLCASSLSGTAYNEQFFGPGTRLTVL.

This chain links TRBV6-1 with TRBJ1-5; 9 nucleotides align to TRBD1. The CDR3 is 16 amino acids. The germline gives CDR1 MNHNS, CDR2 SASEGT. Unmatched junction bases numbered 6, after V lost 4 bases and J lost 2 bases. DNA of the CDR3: TGTGCCAGCAGTGGCACAGGGGGCATGGGCAATCAGCCCCAGCATTTT. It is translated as CASSGTGGMGNQPQHF.

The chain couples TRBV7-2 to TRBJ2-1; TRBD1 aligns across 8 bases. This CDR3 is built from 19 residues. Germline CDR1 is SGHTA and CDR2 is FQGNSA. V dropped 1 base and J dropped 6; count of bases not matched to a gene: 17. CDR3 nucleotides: TGTGCCAGCAGCTTAGTTTTTCAGGCCCGGGACAGGTCCCTCAATGAGCAGTTCTTC. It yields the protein CASSLVFQARDRSLNEQFF.

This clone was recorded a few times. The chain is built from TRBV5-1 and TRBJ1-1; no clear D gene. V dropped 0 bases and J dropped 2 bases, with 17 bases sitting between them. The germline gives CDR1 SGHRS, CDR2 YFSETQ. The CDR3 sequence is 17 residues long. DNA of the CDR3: TGCGCCAGCAGCTTGGACGGCCTTCTCTATGAAAACACTGAAGCTTTCTTT. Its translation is CASSLDGLLYENTEAFF. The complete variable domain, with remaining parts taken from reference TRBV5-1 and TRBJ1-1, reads KAGVTQTPRYLIKTRGQQVTLSCSPISGHRSVSWYQQTPGQGLQFLFEYFSETQRNKGNFPGRFSGRQFSNSRSEMNVSTLELGDSALYLCASSLDGLLYENTEAFFGQGTRLTVV.

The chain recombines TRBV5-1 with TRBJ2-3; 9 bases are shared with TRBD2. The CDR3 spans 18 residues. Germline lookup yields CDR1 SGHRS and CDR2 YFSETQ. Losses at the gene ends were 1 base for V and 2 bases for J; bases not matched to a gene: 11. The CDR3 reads CASSLPEELAGVTDTQYF. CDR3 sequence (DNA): TGCGCCAGCAGCTTGCCCGAGGAACTAGCGGGTGTCACAGATACGCAGTATTTT.

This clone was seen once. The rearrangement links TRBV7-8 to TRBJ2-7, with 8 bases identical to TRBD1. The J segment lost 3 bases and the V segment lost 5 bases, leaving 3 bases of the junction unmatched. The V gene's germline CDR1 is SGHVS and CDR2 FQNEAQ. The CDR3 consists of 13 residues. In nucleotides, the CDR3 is TGTGCCAGCAGCATAGGACAGGGCTACGAGCAGTACTTC. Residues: CASSIGQGYEQYF.

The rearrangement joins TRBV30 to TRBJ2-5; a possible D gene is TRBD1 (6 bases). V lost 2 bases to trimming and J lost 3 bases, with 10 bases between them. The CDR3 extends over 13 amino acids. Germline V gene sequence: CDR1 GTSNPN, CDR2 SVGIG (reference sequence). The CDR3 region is CAWSRQAKETQYF. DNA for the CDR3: TGTGCCTGGAGTAGACAGGCTAAAGAGACCCAGTACTTC.

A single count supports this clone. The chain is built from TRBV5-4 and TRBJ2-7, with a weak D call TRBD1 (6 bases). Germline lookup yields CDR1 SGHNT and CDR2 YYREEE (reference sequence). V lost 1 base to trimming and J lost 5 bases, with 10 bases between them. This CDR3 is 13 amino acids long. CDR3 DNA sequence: TGTGCCAGCAGCTTGCATAGGGGGAACGAGCAGTACTTC. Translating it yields CASSLHRGNEQYF. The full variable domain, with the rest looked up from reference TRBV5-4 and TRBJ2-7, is ETGVTQSPTHLIKTRGQQVTLRCSSQSGHNTVSWYQQALGQGPQFIFQYYREEENGRGNFPPRFSGLQFPNYSSELNVNALELDDSALYLCASSLHRGNEQYFGPGTRLTVT.

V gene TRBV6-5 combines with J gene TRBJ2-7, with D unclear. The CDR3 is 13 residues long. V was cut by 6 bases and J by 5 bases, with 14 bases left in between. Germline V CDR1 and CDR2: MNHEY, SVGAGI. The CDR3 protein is CASRTGFTDEQYF. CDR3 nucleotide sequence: TGTGCCAGCAGAACCGGGTTCACGGACGAGCAGTACTTC.

The CDR3 sequence: CASSPTGQSMNTEAFF. In DNA form, the CDR3 reads TGTGCCAGCTCACCTACCGGACAAAGCATGAACACTGAAGCTTTCTTT. V is TRBV18 and J is TRBJ1-1; weak D call: TRBD1 (5 bases). With 3 bases removed from V and 0 bases from J, the gap between germline ends came to 14 bases. The germline gives CDR1 KGHSH, CDR2 LQKENI. This CDR3 spans 16 amino acids.

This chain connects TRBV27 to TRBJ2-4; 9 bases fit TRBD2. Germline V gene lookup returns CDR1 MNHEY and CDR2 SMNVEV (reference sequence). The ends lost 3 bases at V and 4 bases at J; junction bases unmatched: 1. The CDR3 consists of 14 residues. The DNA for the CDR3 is TGTGCCAGCAGTTTGCTAGCGGGAAAAAACATTCAGTACTTC. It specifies CASSLLAGKNIQYF.

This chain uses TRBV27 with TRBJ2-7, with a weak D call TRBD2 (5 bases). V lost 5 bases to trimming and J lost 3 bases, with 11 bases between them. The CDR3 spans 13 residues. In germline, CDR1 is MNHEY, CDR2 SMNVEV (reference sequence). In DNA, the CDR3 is TGTGCCAGCAGTCCCCAAGGACTCTACGAGCAGTACTTC. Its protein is CASSPQGLYEQYF.

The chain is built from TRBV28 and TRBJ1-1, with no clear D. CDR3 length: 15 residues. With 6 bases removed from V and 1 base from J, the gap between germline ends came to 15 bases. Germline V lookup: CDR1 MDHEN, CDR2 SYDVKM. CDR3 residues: CASSSSGVSNTEAFF. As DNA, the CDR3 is TGTGCCAGCAGCTCCTCGGGAGTATCGAACACTGAAGCTTTCTTT.

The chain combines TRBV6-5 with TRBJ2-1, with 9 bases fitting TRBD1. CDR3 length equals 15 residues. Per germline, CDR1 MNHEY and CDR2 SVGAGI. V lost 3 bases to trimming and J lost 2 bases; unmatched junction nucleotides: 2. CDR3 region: CASSYGTGTYNEQFF. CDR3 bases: TGTGCCAGCAGTTATGGGACAGGGACCTACAATGAGCAGTTCTTC.

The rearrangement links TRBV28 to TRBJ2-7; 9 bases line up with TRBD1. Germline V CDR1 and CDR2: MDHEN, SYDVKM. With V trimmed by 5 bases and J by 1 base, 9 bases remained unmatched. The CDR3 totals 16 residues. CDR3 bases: TGTGCCAGCAGTCCTTACGGAGGGACAGGGTCCTACGAGCAGTACTTC. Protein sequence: CASSPYGGTGSYEQYF.

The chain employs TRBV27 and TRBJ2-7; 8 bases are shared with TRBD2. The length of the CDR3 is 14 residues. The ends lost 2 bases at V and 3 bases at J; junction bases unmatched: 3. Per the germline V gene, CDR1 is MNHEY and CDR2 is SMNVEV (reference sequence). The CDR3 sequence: CASSLTSGIYEQYF. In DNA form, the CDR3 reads TGTGCCAGCAGTTTAACTAGCGGAATCTACGAGCAGTACTTC.